What follows are 32 T cell receptor beta chains derived from one specimen sequenced in a study of monozygotic twins with inflammatory bowel disease. TCRdb reanalyzed the 5' RACE reads and collapses them to one entry per CDR3 protein, without DNA. This listing includes 400,000 to 500,000 distinct CDR3 sequences. The sequenced material came from blood. All receptors come from a human donor with ulcerative colitis or Crohn's disease, or a healthy co-twin of an affected twin (not recorded which).

This chain uses TRBV10-3 with TRBJ2-7; the TCRdb D gene call, TRBD1, has no DNA to confirm it. The CDR3 contains 13 residues. Germline CDR1 and CDR2: ENHRY and SYGVKD. CDR3 residues: CAISRDSTYEQYF.

The rearrangement uses TRBV20-1 and TRBJ1-2. Germline CDR1 reads DFQATT; CDR2 reads SNEGSKA (reference sequence). This CDR3 spans 11 amino acids. CDR3 protein: CSASIGYGYTF.

The V and J genes are TRBV4-3 and TRBJ2-1; TCRdb outputs TRBD2, but without DNA this stays unchecked. CDR1 is LGHNA and CDR2 is YSLEER in the germline V gene. This CDR3 is 20 amino acids long. CDR3 sequence: CASSQDLGTSGTSSYNEQFF.

The chain links TRBV5-4 to TRBJ2-5; there is no DNA to check the TCRdb D call of TRBD2. This CDR3 region has 13 residues. CDR1 and CDR2 from the germline V gene are SGHNT and YYREEE (reference sequence). CDR3 loop: CASSRDFQGTQYF.

The chain has TRBV7-2 and TRBJ2-1; TCRdb designates TRBD2, a call that cannot be tested without DNA. Germline loops: CDR1 SGHTA, CDR2 FQGNSA. This CDR3 is built from 16 residues. The CDR3 loop is CASSLVALSSYNEQFF. Combining the CDR3 with reference TRBV7-2 and TRBJ2-1 gives the whole variable domain GAGVSQSPSNKVTEKGKDVELRCDPISGHTALYWYRQSLGQGLEFLIYFQGNSAPDKSGLPSDRFSAERTGGSVSTLTIQRTQQEDSAVYLCASSLVALSSYNEQFFGPGTRLTVL.

The genes are TRBV6-5 and TRBJ2-5; TCRdb's D call of TRBD1 is untestable without DNA. The CDR3 has 12 residues. Germline V gives CDR1 MNHEY, CDR2 SVGAGI. This CDR3 reads CASSPGTETQYF.

The chain has TRBV7-9 and TRBJ2-5; TCRdb returns TRBD1, unconfirmable since there is no DNA. Germline V CDR1 and CDR2: SEHNR, FQNEAQ (reference sequence). CDR3 size: 14 residues. This CDR3 reads CASSLETGPETQYF.

This sequence joins TRBV9 and TRBJ2-1; the TCRdb call, TRBD2, lacks DNA for checking. CDR1 and CDR2 (germline): SGDLS, YYNGEE. This CDR3 has 15 residues. The CDR3 reads CASSVSSGSHNEQFF.

The chain has TRBV11-2 and TRBJ2-3; TCRdb names TRBD2, which stays unverified in the absence of DNA. This CDR3 has 18 amino acids. In germline, CDR1 is SGHAT, CDR2 FQNNGV. The CDR3 sequence is CASSSGIRRGGGGDTQYF.

The rearrangement uses TRBV11-3 and TRBJ2-2; TCRdb calls TRBD2, which cannot be checked without DNA. This CDR3 is built from 15 residues. Germline CDR1 and CDR2: SGHNT and YENEEA. The CDR3 protein is CASSQGRLNTGELFF.

The V call is TRBV9, the J call TRBJ2-1; the D gene TCRdb calls, TRBD2, cannot be checked with no DNA. This CDR3 has 15 residues. Germline lookup yields CDR1 SGDLS and CDR2 YYNGEE. The CDR3 sequence is CASSVGTSGNNEQFF.

CDR3: CASRSGQPGGPQHF. The chain uses TRBV6-2 or TRBV6-3 and TRBJ1-5; TCRdb's D call, TRBD1, is unchecked because there is no DNA. The CDR3 sequence is 14 residues long. Per germline, CDR1 MNHEY and CDR2 SVGEGT.

This chain joins TRBV5-1 and TRBJ1-3. This CDR3 has 17 residues. Germline CDR1 is SGHRS and CDR2 is YFSETQ. CDR3 sequence reads: CASSSSGLLSSGNTIYF.

The rearrangement joins TRBV6-5 to TRBJ1-1; with no DNA, the TCRdb D assignment of TRBD1 cannot be verified. Germline V gives CDR1 MNHEY, CDR2 SVGAGI. The CDR3 totals 13 residues. The CDR3 region is CASSYGARTEAFF.

The chain carries TRBV7-9 and TRBJ2-5. This CDR3 is 13 amino acids long. Per germline, CDR1 SEHNR and CDR2 FQNEAQ (reference sequence). CDR3 residues: CASSAWGQETQYF.

The J gene is TRBJ1-1, the V gene TRBV5-6; the D call of TRBD1 rests on TCRdb alone, since no DNA is present to check it. This CDR3 contains 14 residues. The germline gives CDR1 SGHDT, CDR2 YYEEEE. CDR3 sequence: CASSKGLVNTEAFF.

The V call is TRBV4-3, the J call TRBJ2-1; the TRBD2 assignment by TCRdb is unverifiable without DNA. Per germline, CDR1 LGHNA and CDR2 YSLEER. This CDR3 region has 13 residues. The CDR3 sequence: CASSQQREGEQFF.

This rearrangement joins TRBV12-3 or TRBV12-4 to TRBJ2-3; the TCRdb D gene call, TRBD2, has no DNA to confirm it. This CDR3 is built from 16 residues. CDR3 amino acids: CASSPRTPGGTDTQYF.

The chain has TRBV7-9 and TRBJ1-4; TCRdb's D call, TRBD1, is unchecked because there is no DNA. Germline V CDR1 and CDR2: SEHNR, FQNEAQ (reference sequence). This CDR3 is 16 amino acids long. The CDR3 reads CASSLTGQGSNEKLFF.

V and J are TRBV6-2 or TRBV6-3 and TRBJ2-2; the D call of TRBD1 rests on TCRdb alone, since no DNA is present to check it. The CDR3 contains 16 residues. In germline, CDR1 is MNHEY, CDR2 SVGEGT. The CDR3 region is CASTLGTGDNTGELFF.

The V gene is TRBV29-1, the J gene TRBJ2-1; TCRdb's assignment of TRBD1 cannot be checked, as there is no DNA. Germline V lookup: CDR1 SQVTM, CDR2 ANQGSEA. This CDR3 has 13 residues. The CDR3 loop is CSVGTGMGNEQFF.

The rearrangement links TRBV20-1 to TRBJ2-6. Germline V gene data show CDR1 as DFQATT and CDR2 as SNEGSKA (reference sequence). The CDR3 totals 13 residues. This CDR3 reads CSARASGANVLTF.

The genes are TRBV28 and TRBJ1-2; the TCRdb D gene call, TRBD1, has no DNA to confirm it. Germline CDR1 MDHEN, CDR2 SYDVKM. The CDR3 runs to 15 residues. Here the CDR3 reads CASSLDRWGLRGYTF.

V is TRBV9 and J is TRBJ2-3; TCRdb's D call, TRBD2, is unchecked because there is no DNA. This CDR3 is 14 amino acids long. CDR1 is SGDLS, CDR2 YYNGEE, per germline. CDR3 protein: CASSLPNRIDTQYF.

CDR3 amino acids: CAGSLVAGPYNEQFF. V gene TRBV11-2 combines with J gene TRBJ2-1; no DNA is available, so the TRBD1 call from TCRdb remains unchecked. The CDR3 is 15 residues long. Germline loops: CDR1 SGHAT, CDR2 FQNNGV.

The chain is built from TRBV7-2 and TRBJ2-7; TCRdb outputs TRBD1, but without DNA this stays unchecked. CDR1 and CDR2 from the germline V gene are SGHTA and FQGNSA. CDR3 size: 15 residues. The CDR3 sequence: CASSLVQGVRYEQYF.

The rearrangement links TRBV4-1 to TRBJ1-2. CDR3 length equals 16 residues. CDR1 and CDR2 from the germline V gene are MGHRA and YSYEKL. CDR3 sequence reads: CASSQDLGRDWNGYTF.

This CDR3 is CASSLRGINEQFF. The chain is built from TRBV14 and TRBJ2-1; TCRdb calls TRBD2, which cannot be checked without DNA. CDR3 length: 13 residues. Germline values: CDR1 SGHDN, CDR2 FVKESK.

V gene TRBV3-1 combines with J gene TRBJ1-2. CDR3 length: 14 amino acids. Germline CDR1 reads LGHDT; CDR2 reads YNNKEL (reference sequence). Here the CDR3 reads CASSQEVAGTGYTF.

The chain couples TRBV20-1 to TRBJ2-7; TCRdb's assignment of TRBD2 cannot be checked, as there is no DNA. The CDR3 sequence is 13 residues long. The germline V gene has CDR1 DFQATT and CDR2 SNEGSKA (reference sequence). The chain's CDR3 is CSGTWGGSHEQYF.

The V call is TRBV29-1, the J call TRBJ2-7. This CDR3 is built from 12 residues. Germline assignment: CDR1 SQVTM and CDR2 ANQGSEA. This CDR3 is CSVEDMSYEQYF.

The V gene is TRBV20-1, the J gene TRBJ2-7; TCRdb indicates TRBD2, and absent DNA this call remains unverified. This CDR3 has 16 residues. CDR1 and CDR2 (germline): DFQATT, SNEGSKA (reference sequence). CDR3 loop: CSASGLAGAISYEQYF.